This T cell receptor (beta chain) was documented in a study of T cell responses to AZD1222 COVID-19 vaccine (TCRdb year 2021). About the investigation overall: Because spike-specific TCR depth and breadth did not differ between the two schedules, AZD1222 recipients who got a second dose at roughly 4 weeks were pooled with those who got a second dose at roughly 12 weeks. TCR sequencing covered about 230 trial participants: 200 to 210 given two doses of AZD1222 and 26 given two doses of MenACWY control vaccine. Trial participants were enrolled by age into 18-55, 56-69 and 70-plus year subgroups, with around 140, 26 and 57 TCR-sequenced participants respectively.

The label giving this sample's time point can be read as: baseline before first vaccination. The vaccinee samples were drawn from two UK trials, COV001 and COV002, one of which was a single-blind randomized controlled phase 2/3 trial testing AZD1222 (ChAdOx1 nCoV-19) in healthy adults. Trial participant PBMC samples were collected at day 0 and day 28 after the second dose for TCRbeta chain sequencing. The germline V end is reduced by 6 bases and the J end by 7 bases; junction bases left unmatched: 2. CDR1 and CDR2 were assigned from the germline V gene as MNHEY and SVGAGI. Its CDR3 holds 13 amino acids, cysteine through phenylalanine. The entry retains the CDR3 DNA only, 39 bases that are in frame from base 1. On this clone itself: Its antigen is currently not known. It has no much larger one-base neighbor in the sample; base qualities were not kept.

General study outcomes and caveats: A significant rise in spike-specific TCR breadth and depth was observed after two AZD1222 doses relative to day 0 and relative to MenACWY recipients. Participants were mostly white British, with more females than males. The authors suggested clonal diversity may have been underestimated. Because no samples from the day 14 peak response were available, repertoires could be characterized only after the peak T cell response. In the small 56-69-year group, the increase in depth fell short of significance, most likely because of low power. Epitopes outside the regions mutated in the B.1.351 and B.1.1.7 variants were reportedly recognized by nearly half of the unique spike-specific TCRs. Vaccine-associated CD4 TCRs spanned the whole spike protein, with dominant responses in regions 160-218 and 743-854. Conclusions about previously exposed vaccinees were limited because only a handful of AZD1222 recipients were SARS-CoV-2 seropositive at baseline.

The CDR3 regions of human TCRbeta chains were analyzed by immunosequencing. From the authors' description of their analysis: TCRs in the repertoires were matched against a reference library of SARS-CoV-2-specific TCRs that had been generated with the MIRA antigen-specificity platform. Breadth meant the fraction of unique TCRs that were SARS-CoV-2-associated, whereas depth meant the fraction of total T cells that were SARS-CoV-2-associated. Each spike-specific TCR was assigned to its reactive spike region and to a CD4 or CD8 class using the MIRA data. Log10-transformed breadth and depth values were compared by one-way ANOVA with Sidak's multiple comparisons tests. Here the immuneACCESS table is served through TCRdb, limited to in-frame sequences with V and J called. Missing clones are a known gap in these copies; in checked studies unresolved V genes cover under half, and the rest lacks a known reason. V and J calls plus clone size are reproduced from that table; the DNA served to infer D and trimming. The sample data list roughly 120,000 clones, and less than 90% of these were observed just once. Together, the top ten hold 8.5% to 10% of the sample.

The origin of this receptor is an adult in good health. The sequence is built from TRBV6-5 and TRBJ1-6, with TRBD1 identical over 8 junction bases. The sequencing used peripheral blood, collected on day 0 of AZD1222 vaccination. The base sequence is TGTGCCAGCAGATGGACAGGGAATTCACCCCTCCACTTT. This sequence encodes CASRWTGNSPLHF.